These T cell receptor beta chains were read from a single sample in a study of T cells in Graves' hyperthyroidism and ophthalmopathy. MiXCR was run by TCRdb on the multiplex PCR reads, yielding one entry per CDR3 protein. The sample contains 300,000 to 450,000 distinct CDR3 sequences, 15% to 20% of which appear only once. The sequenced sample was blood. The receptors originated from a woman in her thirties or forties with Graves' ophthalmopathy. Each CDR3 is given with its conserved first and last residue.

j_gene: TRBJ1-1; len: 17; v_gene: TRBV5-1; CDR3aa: CASSLEGVGLMNTEAFF
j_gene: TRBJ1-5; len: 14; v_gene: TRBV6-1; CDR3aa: CASSEADRFEAQHF
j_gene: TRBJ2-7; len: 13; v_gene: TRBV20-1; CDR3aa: CSARSRGPYEQYF
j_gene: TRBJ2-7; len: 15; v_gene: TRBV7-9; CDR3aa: CASSLVRRSSYEQYF
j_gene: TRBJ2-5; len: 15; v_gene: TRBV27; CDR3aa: CASTSPGQGTKTQYF
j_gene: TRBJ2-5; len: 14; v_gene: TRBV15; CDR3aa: CATRGTGRWETQYF
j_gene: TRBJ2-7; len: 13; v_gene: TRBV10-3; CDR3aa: CAISEQESYEQYF
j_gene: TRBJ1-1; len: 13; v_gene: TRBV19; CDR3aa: CASSTGYGTEAFF
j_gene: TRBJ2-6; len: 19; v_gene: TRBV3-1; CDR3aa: CASSQADGAGGSGANVLTF
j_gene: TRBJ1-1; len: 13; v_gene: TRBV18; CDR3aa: CASSQAQNTEAFF
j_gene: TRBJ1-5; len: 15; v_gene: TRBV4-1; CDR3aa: CASSPQRQAAQPQHF
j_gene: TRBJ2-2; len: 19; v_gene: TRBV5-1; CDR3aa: CASSFRTSGRPTIQGELFF
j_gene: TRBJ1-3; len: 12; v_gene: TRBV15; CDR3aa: CATRQGENTIYF
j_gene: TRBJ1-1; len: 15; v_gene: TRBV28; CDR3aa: CASTLGGWGNTEAFF
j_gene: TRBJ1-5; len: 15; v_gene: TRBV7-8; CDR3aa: CASSRRTGGNQPQHF
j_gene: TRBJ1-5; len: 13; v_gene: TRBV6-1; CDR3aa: CASRRRVDQPQHF
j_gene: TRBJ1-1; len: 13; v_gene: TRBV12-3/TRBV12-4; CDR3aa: CASSFRGETEAFF
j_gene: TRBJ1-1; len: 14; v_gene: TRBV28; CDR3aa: CASSLFVRNTEAFF
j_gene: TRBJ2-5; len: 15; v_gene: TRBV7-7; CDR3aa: CASTATSGREETQYF
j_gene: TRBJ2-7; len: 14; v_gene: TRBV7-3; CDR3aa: CASSFQLAGDEQYF
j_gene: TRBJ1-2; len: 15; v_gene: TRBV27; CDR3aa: CASSLKDRGYDGYTF
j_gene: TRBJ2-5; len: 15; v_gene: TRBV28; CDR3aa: CASSVTSVGRETQYF
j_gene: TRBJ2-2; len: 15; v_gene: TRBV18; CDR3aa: CASSALDINTGELFF
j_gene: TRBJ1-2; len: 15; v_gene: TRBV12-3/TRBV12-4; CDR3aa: CASSPDRGRSYGYTF